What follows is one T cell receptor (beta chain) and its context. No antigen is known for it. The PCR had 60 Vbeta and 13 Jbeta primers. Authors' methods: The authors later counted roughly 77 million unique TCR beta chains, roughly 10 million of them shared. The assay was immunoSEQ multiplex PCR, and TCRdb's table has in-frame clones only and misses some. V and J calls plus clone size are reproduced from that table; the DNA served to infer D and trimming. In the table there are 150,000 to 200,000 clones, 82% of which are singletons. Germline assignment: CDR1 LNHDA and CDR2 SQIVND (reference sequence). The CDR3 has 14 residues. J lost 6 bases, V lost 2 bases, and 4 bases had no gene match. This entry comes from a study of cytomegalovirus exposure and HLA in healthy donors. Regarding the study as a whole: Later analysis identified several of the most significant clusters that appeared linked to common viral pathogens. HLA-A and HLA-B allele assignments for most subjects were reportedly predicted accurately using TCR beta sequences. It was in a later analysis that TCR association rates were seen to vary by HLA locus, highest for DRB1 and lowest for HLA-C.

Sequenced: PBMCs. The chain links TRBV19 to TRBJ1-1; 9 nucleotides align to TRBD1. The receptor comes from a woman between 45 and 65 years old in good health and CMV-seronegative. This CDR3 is CASSIWTGDSEAFF. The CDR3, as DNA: TGTGCCAGTAGTATATGGACAGGGGACTCTGAAGCTTTCTTT.